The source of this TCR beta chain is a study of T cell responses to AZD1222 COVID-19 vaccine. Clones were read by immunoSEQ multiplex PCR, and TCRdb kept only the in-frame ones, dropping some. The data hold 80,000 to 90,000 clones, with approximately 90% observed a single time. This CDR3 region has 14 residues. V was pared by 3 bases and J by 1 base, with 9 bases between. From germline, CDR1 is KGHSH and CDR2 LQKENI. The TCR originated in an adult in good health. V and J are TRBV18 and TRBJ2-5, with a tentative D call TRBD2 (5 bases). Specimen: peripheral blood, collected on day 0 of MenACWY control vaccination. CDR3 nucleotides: TGTGCCAGCTCACCTACTAGGACCCAAGAGACCCAGTACTTC. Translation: CASSPTRTQETQYF.